This TCR beta chain was observed in a study of CD8+CD57+ T cells in acquired aplastic anemia (dated by TCRdb to between 2017 and 2018). Regarding the study in general: A mean of roughly 2.9 ug of DNA, ranging from roughly 0.19 to 27.4 ug, was extracted from sorted CD4+ and CD8+ cells. For healthy donor samples, the average read count was about 9.8 million for CD4+ cells and around 12 million for CD8+ cells.

The CDR3 contains 14 residues, cysteine and phenylalanine counted. CDR3 DNA only is kept here, 42 bases in frame from base 1. V loses 7 bases of germline sequence and J loses 8 bases, and the interval between the two ends is 17 bases. Via the germline V gene (reference sequence), CDR1 is LNHNV and CDR2 YYDKDF. In the study, sorted CD4+ and CD8+ blood T cells from patients with severe aplastic anemia and from healthy subjects underwent deep sequencing of TCR repertoires. Ficoll-Paque density gradient centrifugation was used to isolate peripheral blood mononuclear cells. CD4+ and CD8+ T cells were sorted by FACS or magnetic beads before DNA extraction. On the study overall, not on this receptor specifically: Roughly 30 CD8+ CDR3 sequences were shared between patients and controls but appeared highly expressed in patients and within their immunodominant clones. Between patients and healthy controls, no significant difference in CD8+ Simpson's diversity was found (P=0.060).

In the case of this clonotype: Its antigen is still unknown. Base qualities were left out, and no much larger clone turns up one base away.

Genomic DNA was used as template for profiling of TCR beta VDJ combinations and CDR3 sequences. An Illumina HiSeq 2000 was used for TCR repertoire sequencing. Turning to the authors' computational methods: TRBV/TRBJ rearrangement plots, CDR3 size and DJ length profiles, and Simpson's diversity index were used to assess repertoires. The most abundant DNA sequence in the deep sequencing data was taken as the immunodominant clone. CDR3 amino acid sequences were checked for sharing between subjects and were compared against published repertoires and the VDJdb database. Clones were called with MiXCR by TCRdb after fastp trimmed the public reads at Q25, and only in-frame beta chains were retained. All rows with the same CDR3 protein become a single entry with the most common DNA and genes. The V and J calls come from TCRdb's annotation, not from the publication. This sample lists 42,000 or so distinct CDR3 sequences; around 67% were detected once. About a quarter of the sample goes to the ten largest clones.

The chain uses TRBV15 and TRBJ1-4; perhaps TRBD1 is the D gene, with 5 bases matching. The sequenced material came from sorted CD4+, CD8+, or CD8+CD57+ T cells (not recorded which) from PBMCs. The TCR comes from a human donor in good health, serving as a control. The CDR3 protein sequence reads: CATKLQVVEEKLFF. The DNA is as follows: TGTGCCACCAAGCTACAGGTGGTAGAAGAAAAACTGTTTTTT. With all but the CDR3 taken from the reference TRBV15 and TRBJ1-4 genes, the full variable domain is: DAMVIQNPRYQVTQFGKPVTLSCSQTLNHNVMYWYQQKSSQAPKLLFHYYDKDFNNEADTPDNFQSRRPNTSFCFLDIRSPGLGDTAMYLCATKLQVVEEKLFFGSGTQLSVL.